A selection of T cell receptor beta chains follows, all from one sample in a study of breast tumors, draining lymph nodes, adjacent tissues. TCRdb itself ran the multiplex PCR reads through MiXCR, one entry per CDR3 protein. The data show under 250,000 distinct CDR3 sequences, about 32% seen once. Sample: axillary lymph node tissue. The receptors derive from a female donor with breast cancer. Some clones in this sample may be carry-over from other donors' samples. The CDR3 runs from the conserved cysteine through the conserved F or W. Fields, in order: CDR3 protein, CDR3 DNA, clone size, CDR3 length, J gene, V gene, D gene. D genes are given only for firm matches. Size is stated for part of the rows, as once, few or many counts, or as a class when the clone is expanded.

CDR3 protein: CASSEGGGEVAEQFF
CDR3 DNA: TGTGCCAGCAGCGAAGGTGGGGGGGAGGTAGCTGAGCAGTTCTTC
clone size: many
CDR3 length: 15
J gene: TRBJ2-1
V gene: TRBV7-3
D gene: TRBD2

CDR3 protein: CASSVGGQTQETQYF
CDR3 DNA: TGTGCCAGCAGCGTAGGGGGACAGACACAAGAGACCCAGTACTTC
clone size: many
CDR3 length: 15
J gene: TRBJ2-5
V gene: TRBV9
D gene: TRBD1

CDR3 protein: CASSLAAAGGYTGELFF
CDR3 DNA: TGCGCCAGCAGCTTGGCCGCTGCGGGAGGTTACACCGGGGAGCTGTTTTTT
clone size: many
CDR3 length: 17
J gene: TRBJ2-2
V gene: TRBV5-1
D gene: TRBD2

CDR3 protein: CSVVDRADQPQHF
CDR3 DNA: TGCAGCGTTGTTGACAGGGCGGATCAGCCCCAGCATTTT
clone size: NA
CDR3 length: 13
J gene: TRBJ1-5
V gene: TRBV29-1
D gene: TRBD1

CDR3 protein: CASSYLGGSTDTQYF
CDR3 DNA: TGCGCCAGCAGCTACCTCGGGGGGTCCACAGATACGCAGTATTTT
clone size: many
CDR3 length: 15
J gene: TRBJ2-3
V gene: TRBV5-1
D gene: TRBD2

CDR3 protein: CASSQTNRAADTQYF
CDR3 DNA: TGCGCCAGCAGCCAAACAAACAGGGCAGCAGATACGCAGTATTTT
clone size: many
CDR3 length: 15
J gene: TRBJ2-3
V gene: TRBV4-3
D gene: NA

CDR3 protein: CASSIADYTGELFF
CDR3 DNA: TGTGCCAGCAGTATAGCGGACTACACCGGGGAGCTGTTTTTT
clone size: many
CDR3 length: 14
J gene: TRBJ2-2
V gene: TRBV2
D gene: NA

CDR3 protein: CASSFSDREETQYF
CDR3 DNA: TGTGCCAGCAGCTTTTCCGATAGGGAAGAGACCCAGTACTTC
clone size: many
CDR3 length: 14
J gene: TRBJ2-5
V gene: TRBV5-6
D gene: NA

CDR3 protein: CSATSPGSYTEQFF
CDR3 DNA: TGCAGTGCCACCTCACCTGGCTCCTACACTGAGCAGTTCTTC
clone size: NA
CDR3 length: 14
J gene: TRBJ2-1
V gene: TRBV20-1
D gene: NA

CDR3 protein: CASILDRGQGEQYF
CDR3 DNA: NA
clone size: many
CDR3 length: 14
J gene: TRBJ2-7
V gene: TRBV6-1
D gene: NA

CDR3 protein: CASTHRGSRTDTQYF
CDR3 DNA: TGTGCCAGCACCCACAGGGGTAGTAGGACAGATACGCAGTATTTT
clone size: few
CDR3 length: 15
J gene: TRBJ2-3
V gene: TRBV27
D gene: TRBD1

CDR3 protein: CASSYGGHQPQHF
CDR3 DNA: TGTGCCAGCAGTTATGGGGGGCATCAGCCCCAGCATTTT
clone size: many
CDR3 length: 13
J gene: TRBJ1-5
V gene: TRBV6-6
D gene: NA

CDR3 protein: CATGQGAAGELFF
CDR3 DNA: TGTGCCACCGGACAGGGGGCGGCCGGGGAGCTGTTTTTT
clone size: many
CDR3 length: 13
J gene: TRBJ2-2
V gene: TRBV3-1
D gene: TRBD1

CDR3 protein: CASSLAGTDYNEKLFF
CDR3 DNA: TGCGCCAGCAGCTTGGCGGGGACAGACTACAATGAAAAACTGTTTTTT
clone size: NA
CDR3 length: 16
J gene: TRBJ1-4
V gene: TRBV5-1
D gene: TRBD1

CDR3 protein: CASKLAGAYNEQFF
CDR3 DNA: TGCGCCAGCAAGCTAGCGGGAGCGTACAATGAGCAGTTCTTC
clone size: many
CDR3 length: 14
J gene: TRBJ2-1
V gene: TRBV5-1
D gene: TRBD2

CDR3 protein: CASSMAPSSQPQHF
CDR3 DNA: TGTGCCAGCTCAATGGCCCCTTCCAGCCAGCCCCAGCATTTT
clone size: many
CDR3 length: 14
J gene: TRBJ1-5
V gene: TRBV12-3/TRBV12-4
D gene: NA

CDR3 protein: CASSYSGTVWHF
CDR3 DNA: TGTGCCAGCAGTTACTCAGGGACAGTCTGGCACTTT
clone size: NA
CDR3 length: 12
J gene: TRBJ1-6
V gene: TRBV6-7
D gene: TRBD1

CDR3 protein: CASTRGLHSPLHF
CDR3 DNA: TGTGCCAGTACCCGGGGGTTGCATTCACCCCTCCACTTT
clone size: many
CDR3 length: 13
J gene: TRBJ1-6
V gene: TRBV19
D gene: NA

CDR3 protein: CASSRGQGLSNQPQHF
CDR3 DNA: TGCGCCAGCAGCCGAGGACAGGGACTTAGCAATCAGCCCCAGCATTTT
clone size: many
CDR3 length: 16
J gene: TRBJ1-5
V gene: TRBV4-1
D gene: TRBD1

CDR3 protein: CASSHSKVTDTQYF
CDR3 DNA: TGTGCCAGCAGTCACTCGAAAGTTACGGATACGCAGTATTTT
clone size: NA
CDR3 length: 14
J gene: TRBJ2-3
V gene: TRBV6-5
D gene: NA

CDR3 protein: CSASGDSAQYF
CDR3 DNA: TGCAGTGCTAGTGGCGATTCGGCGCAGTATTTT
clone size: many
CDR3 length: 11
J gene: TRBJ2-3
V gene: TRBV20-1
D gene: NA

CDR3 protein: CASNGTSGTPNSPLHF
CDR3 DNA: TGCGCCAGCAACGGGACTAGCGGGACACCGAATTCACCCCTCCACTTT
clone size: NA
CDR3 length: 16
J gene: TRBJ1-6
V gene: TRBV10-1
D gene: NA

CDR3 protein: CSVGPHSGALGETQCF
CDR3 DNA: TGCAGCGTGGGTCCCCATAGCGGGGCATTAGGAGAGACCCAGTGCTTC
clone size: NA
CDR3 length: 16
J gene: TRBJ2-5
V gene: TRBV29-1
D gene: TRBD2

CDR3 protein: CASSQTPGLAGGSYNEQFF
CDR3 DNA: TGTGCCAGCAGCCAAACCCCGGGACTAGCGGGAGGTTCCTACAATGAGCAGTTCTTC
clone size: many
CDR3 length: 19
J gene: TRBJ2-1
V gene: TRBV9
D gene: TRBD2

CDR3 protein: CASSKLLAGHNEQFF
CDR3 DNA: TGTGCCAGCTCCAAACTACTAGCGGGGCACAATGAGCAGTTCTTC
clone size: many
CDR3 length: 15
J gene: TRBJ2-1
V gene: TRBV27
D gene: TRBD2

CDR3 protein: CASREGQAVSYGYTF
CDR3 DNA: TGTGCCAGCAGAGAGGGACAGGCGGTCTCCTATGGCTACACCTTC
clone size: many
CDR3 length: 15
J gene: TRBJ1-2
V gene: TRBV2
D gene: TRBD1

CDR3 protein: CASSLGPLYGYTF
CDR3 DNA: TGCGCCAGCAGCTTAGGTCCGCTCTATGGCTACACCTTC
clone size: NA
CDR3 length: 13
J gene: TRBJ1-2
V gene: TRBV5-1
D gene: NA

CDR3 protein: CASSPTGGAETQYF
CDR3 DNA: TGCGCCAGCAGCCCGACAGGGGGCGCGGAGACCCAGTACTTC
clone size: few
CDR3 length: 14
J gene: TRBJ2-5
V gene: TRBV5-1
D gene: TRBD1

CDR3 protein: CASSLGTISYEQYF
CDR3 DNA: TGCGCCAGCAGCTTGGGGACAATCTCCTACGAGCAGTACTTC
clone size: many
CDR3 length: 14
J gene: TRBJ2-7
V gene: TRBV5-1
D gene: NA

CDR3 protein: CASTKTTGGWNTEAFF
CDR3 DNA: TGTGCCAGCACCAAGACTACAGGGGGCTGGAACACTGAAGCTTTCTTT
clone size: few
CDR3 length: 16
J gene: TRBJ1-1
V gene: TRBV6-6
D gene: TRBD1

CDR3 protein: CATSPRSGGGETQYF
CDR3 DNA: TGTGCCACCAGCCCGCGGAGCGGGGGTGGGGAGACCCAGTACTTC
clone size: NA
CDR3 length: 15
J gene: TRBJ2-5
V gene: TRBV15
D gene: TRBD2

CDR3 protein: CASSLVALTSTDTQYF
CDR3 DNA: TGCGCCAGCAGCTTGGTTGCTCTAACTAGCACAGATACGCAGTATTTT
clone size: many
CDR3 length: 16
J gene: TRBJ2-3
V gene: TRBV5-1
D gene: NA

CDR3 protein: CASRPGTSAGITDTQYF
CDR3 DNA: TGTGCCAGCAGACCCGGGACTAGCGCGGGGATCACAGATACGCAGTATTTT
clone size: few
CDR3 length: 17
J gene: TRBJ2-3
V gene: TRBV7-2
D gene: TRBD2

CDR3 protein: CASSWIAGGPRDRQYF
CDR3 DNA: TGTGCCAGCAGTTGGATAGCGGGAGGGCCTCGAGACAGGCAGTATTTT
clone size: NA
CDR3 length: 16
J gene: TRBJ2-3
V gene: TRBV2
D gene: TRBD2

CDR3 protein: CASSVTGAGKLFF
CDR3 DNA: TGCGCCAGCAGTGTTACAGGGGCGGGAAAACTGTTTTTT
clone size: NA
CDR3 length: 13
J gene: TRBJ1-4
V gene: TRBV10-2
D gene: TRBD1

CDR3 protein: CSINAGLGGRDQETQYF
CDR3 DNA: TGCAGCATAAACGCGGGGCTCGGGGGCCGTGACCAAGAGACCCAGTACTTC
clone size: NA
CDR3 length: 17
J gene: TRBJ2-5
V gene: TRBV29-1
D gene: NA

CDR3 protein: CASSPILTSSYNEQFF
CDR3 DNA: TGTGCCAGCAGCCCGATCCTGACTAGCTCGTACAATGAGCAGTTCTTC
clone size: many
CDR3 length: 16
J gene: TRBJ2-1
V gene: TRBV11-3
D gene: TRBD2

CDR3 protein: CASKIRDPGYGYTF
CDR3 DNA: TGTGCCAGCAAAATCCGGGACCCCGGCTATGGCTACACCTTC
clone size: NA
CDR3 length: 14
J gene: TRBJ1-2
V gene: TRBV2
D gene: NA

CDR3 protein: CATSDARQGYEKLFF
CDR3 DNA: TGTGCCACCAGTGATGCCAGACAGGGGTATGAAAAACTGTTTTTT
clone size: many
CDR3 length: 15
J gene: TRBJ1-4
V gene: TRBV24-1
D gene: TRBD1

CDR3 protein: CASSLWDYEQYF
CDR3 DNA: TGTGCCAGCAGCTTGTGGGACTACGAGCAGTACTTC
clone size: many
CDR3 length: 12
J gene: TRBJ2-7
V gene: TRBV11-3
D gene: NA

CDR3 protein: CAISPERVGNQPQHF
CDR3 DNA: TGTGCCATCAGTCCTGAGAGGGTGGGCAATCAGCCCCAGCATTTT
clone size: NA
CDR3 length: 15
J gene: TRBJ1-5
V gene: TRBV10-3
D gene: NA

CDR3 protein: CASSQAGLGNEQFF
CDR3 DNA: TGTGCCAGCAGTCAAGCGGGACTGGGCAATGAGCAGTTCTTC
clone size: NA
CDR3 length: 14
J gene: TRBJ2-1
V gene: TRBV6-1
D gene: TRBD2

CDR3 protein: CASRKQGKAYEQYF
CDR3 DNA: TGTGCCAGCAGGAAACAGGGGAAAGCCTACGAGCAGTACTTC
clone size: few
CDR3 length: 14
J gene: TRBJ2-7
V gene: TRBV27
D gene: TRBD1

CDR3 protein: CASSSQRYENLFF
CDR3 DNA: TGCGCCAGCAGCTCCCAGCGATACGAAAACCTGTTTTTT
clone size: once
CDR3 length: 13
J gene: TRBJ1-4
V gene: TRBV5-1
D gene: NA

CDR3 protein: CASSRTSEETQYF
CDR3 DNA: TGTGCCAGCAGCCGGACTAGCGAAGAGACCCAGTACTTC
clone size: many
CDR3 length: 13
J gene: TRBJ2-5
V gene: TRBV7-3
D gene: TRBD2

CDR3 protein: CASTLSQGQETQYF
CDR3 DNA: TGTGCCAGCACCTTATCACAGGGTCAAGAGACCCAGTACTTC
clone size: many
CDR3 length: 14
J gene: TRBJ2-5
V gene: TRBV12-3/TRBV12-4
D gene: NA

CDR3 protein: CATSRVGTMNTEAFF
CDR3 DNA: TGTGCCACCAGCCGGGTGGGGACAATGAACACTGAAGCTTTCTTT
clone size: few
CDR3 length: 15
J gene: TRBJ1-1
V gene: TRBV7-8
D gene: NA

CDR3 protein: CSARDRKGAYGYTF
CDR3 DNA: TGCAGTGCTAGAGATCGAAAGGGAGCCTATGGCTACACCTTC
clone size: many
CDR3 length: 14
J gene: TRBJ1-2
V gene: TRBV20-1
D gene: NA

CDR3 protein: CASRRGGTGNTIYF
CDR3 DNA: TGTGCCAGTAGGAGGGGAGGCACTGGAAACACCATATATTTT
clone size: many
CDR3 length: 14
J gene: TRBJ1-3
V gene: TRBV19
D gene: NA

CDR3 protein: CSAPGQTNTEAFF
CDR3 DNA: TGCAGTGCTCCGGGGCAGACGAACACTGAAGCTTTCTTT
clone size: few
CDR3 length: 13
J gene: TRBJ1-1
V gene: TRBV20-1
D gene: NA

CDR3 protein: CASSSISGGQYGYTF
CDR3 DNA: TGTGCCAGCAGCTCCATTTCAGGGGGGCAATATGGCTACACCTTC
clone size: NA
CDR3 length: 15
J gene: TRBJ1-2
V gene: TRBV5-6
D gene: TRBD1